The source of this T cell receptor (beta chain) is a study of blood T cell repertoires in COVID-19. Study overall: Spain, Italy and the United States supplied samples that represented acute and convalescent COVID-19. Nucleic acid was either cDNA or gDNA, and it came from T cells, B-cell-depleted T cells, or PBMCs.

CDR3 size: 15 residues. V lost 5 bases, J lost 3 bases, and 14 bases lay in between. The V gene's germline CDR1 is MRHNA and CDR2 SNTAGT. Per the authors' pipeline: For nucleated cells, counts were estimated from reference gene primer amplification. The repertoire was sequenced with immunoSEQ multiplex PCR; TCRdb's copy has only in-frame clones and lacks some. The DNA was the basis for D and trimming; V, J and clone size are from that table. The sample comprises about 180,000 clones, around 80% of which are singletons, and around 7% rests with the top ten. The TCR sequence derives from a woman aged 40 to 50 with COVID-19, enrolled during active disease. The sequenced sample consisted of peripheral blood. The chain links TRBV6-4 to TRBJ2-1; D remains ambiguous. The CDR3 loop is CASSPDIGRYNEQFF. The CDR3 nucleotides read TGTGCCAGCAGTCCTGACATCGGCCGCTACAATGAGCAGTTCTTC.